Below, one TCR beta chain is given with its context. This sample stems from a study of blood T cells in healthy people across ages. The junction had 2 bases not matched to a gene; V was cut back by 6 bases and J by 1 base. CDR3 length: 13 amino acids. CDR1 and CDR2 from the germline V gene are MGHDK and SYGVNS. Peripheral blood, around 10 milliliters per donor, was collected. The extraction recovered at least 5 micrograms of total RNA per sample. Alongside a J-beta primer mix, a sample-barcoded 5' primer served in a second PCR lasting roughly 7 to 11 cycles. At least 2.5 million CDR3-containing paired-end reads were obtained per sample. TCRdb fed the 5' RACE reads into MiXCR, producing one record per CDR3 protein. In the table there are about 1.4 million distinct CDR3 sequences, 59% of which are singletons.

This TCR came from a man between 18 and 29 years old in good health. Material: blood. The V and J genes are TRBV25-1 and TRBJ1-2; 7 nucleotides line up with TRBD1. CDR3 in DNA: TGTGCCAGCAGGAGGGACAGTAACTATGGCTACACCTTC. The encoded protein is CASRRDSNYGYTF.